This TCR beta chain was retrieved from a study of T cells after yellow fever vaccination. On the study more broadly: In the case of low-cell-number fractions, SMART-Seq v4 Ultra Low Input was used for preparation. Study results and limitations: The booster response re-showed most primary clones: more than 95% CD4, more than 70% CD8.

As for this clonotype: Its antigen remains unidentified.

Template switching with 5'RACE generated the TCR cDNA and added a universal primer site and UMIs. TCRdb ran MiXCR on the 5' RACE reads and lists one entry per CDR3 protein. Of about 500,000 distinct CDR3 sequences listed, around 16% are singletons. V was trimmed by 0 bases and J by 4 bases, leaving 12 bases between them. Germline CDR1 is SNHLY and CDR2 is FYNNEI. The CDR3 loop spans 15 amino acids. This chain links TRBV2 with TRBJ1-1, with D hard to call. The sequences come from PBMCs, collected about 5 days after the first yellow fever vaccination. This receptor was obtained from a young man who received the YFV17D yellow fever vaccine. In DNA, the CDR3 is TGTGCCAGCAGTGAAGCGCTTACAGCGGGCACTGAAGCTTTCTTT. Protein product: CASSEALTAGTEAFF.